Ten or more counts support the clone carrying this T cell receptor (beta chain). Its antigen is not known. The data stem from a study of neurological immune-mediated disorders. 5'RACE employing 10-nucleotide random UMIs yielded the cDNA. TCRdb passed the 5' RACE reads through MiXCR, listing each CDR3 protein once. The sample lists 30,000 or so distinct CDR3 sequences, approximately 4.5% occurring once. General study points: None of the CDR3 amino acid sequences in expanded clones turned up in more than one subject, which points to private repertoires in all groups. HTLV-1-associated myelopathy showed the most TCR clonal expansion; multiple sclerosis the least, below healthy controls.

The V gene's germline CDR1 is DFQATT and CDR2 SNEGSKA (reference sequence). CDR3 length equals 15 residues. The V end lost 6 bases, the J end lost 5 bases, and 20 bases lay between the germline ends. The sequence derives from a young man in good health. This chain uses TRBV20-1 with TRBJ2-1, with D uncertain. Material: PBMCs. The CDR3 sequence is CSARSAWIKNNEQFF. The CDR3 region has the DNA TGCAGTGCCAGGTCAGCGTGGATCAAGAACAATGAGCAGTTCTTC.